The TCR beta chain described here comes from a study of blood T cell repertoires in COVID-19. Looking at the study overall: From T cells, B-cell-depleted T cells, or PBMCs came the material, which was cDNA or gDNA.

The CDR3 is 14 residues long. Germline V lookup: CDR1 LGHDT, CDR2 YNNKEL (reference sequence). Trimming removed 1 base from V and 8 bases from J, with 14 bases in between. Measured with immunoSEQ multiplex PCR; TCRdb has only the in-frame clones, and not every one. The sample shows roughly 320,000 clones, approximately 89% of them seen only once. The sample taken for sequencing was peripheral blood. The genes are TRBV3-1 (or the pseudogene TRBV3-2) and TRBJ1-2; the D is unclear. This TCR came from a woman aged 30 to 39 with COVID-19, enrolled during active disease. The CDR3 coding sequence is TGTGCCAGCAGCCAAGGACGGGGAGCGTCCGGCTACACCTTC. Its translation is CASSQGRGASGYTF.